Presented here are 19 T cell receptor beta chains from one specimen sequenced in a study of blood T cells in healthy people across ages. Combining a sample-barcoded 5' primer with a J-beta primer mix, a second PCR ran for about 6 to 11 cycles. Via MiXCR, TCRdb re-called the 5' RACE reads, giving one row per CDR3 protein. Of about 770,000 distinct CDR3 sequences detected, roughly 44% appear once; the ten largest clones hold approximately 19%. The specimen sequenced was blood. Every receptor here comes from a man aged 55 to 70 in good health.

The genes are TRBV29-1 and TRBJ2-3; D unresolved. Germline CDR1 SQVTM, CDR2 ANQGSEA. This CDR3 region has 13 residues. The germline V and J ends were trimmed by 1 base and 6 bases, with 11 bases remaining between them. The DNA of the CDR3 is TGCAGCGTTGAAGTCCCGCCCACCGATACGCAGTATTTT. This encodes CSVEVPPTDTQYF.

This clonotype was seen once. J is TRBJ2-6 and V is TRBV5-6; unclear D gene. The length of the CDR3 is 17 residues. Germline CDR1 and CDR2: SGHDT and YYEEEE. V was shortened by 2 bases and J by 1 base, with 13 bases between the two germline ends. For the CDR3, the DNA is TGTGCCAGCAGCTTTTACGGAAGCTCGTCTGGGGCCAACGTCCTGACTTTC. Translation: CASSFYGSSSGANVLTF.

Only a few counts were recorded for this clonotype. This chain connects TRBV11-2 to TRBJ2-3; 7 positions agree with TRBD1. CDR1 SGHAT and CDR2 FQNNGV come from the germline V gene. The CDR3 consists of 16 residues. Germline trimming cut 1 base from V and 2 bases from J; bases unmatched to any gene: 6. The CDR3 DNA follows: TGTGCCAGCAGCTTAGTAGGGACAGTCAACACAGATACGCAGTATTTT. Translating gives CASSLVGTVNTDTQYF.

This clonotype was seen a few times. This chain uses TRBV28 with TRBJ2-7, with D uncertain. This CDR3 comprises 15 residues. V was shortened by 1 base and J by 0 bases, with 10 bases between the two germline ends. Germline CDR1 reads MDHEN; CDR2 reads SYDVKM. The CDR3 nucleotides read TGTGCCAGCAGTTTATCGGGCAGTAGCTCCTACGAGCAGTACTTC. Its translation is CASSLSGSSSYEQYF.

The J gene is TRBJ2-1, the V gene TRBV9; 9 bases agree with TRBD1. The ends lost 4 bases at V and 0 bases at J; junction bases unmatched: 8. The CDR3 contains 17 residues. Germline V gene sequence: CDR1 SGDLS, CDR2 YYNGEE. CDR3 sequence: CASSIRDRVSSYNEQFF. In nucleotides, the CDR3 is TGTGCCAGCAGCATCCGGGACAGGGTGAGCTCCTACAATGAGCAGTTCTTC.

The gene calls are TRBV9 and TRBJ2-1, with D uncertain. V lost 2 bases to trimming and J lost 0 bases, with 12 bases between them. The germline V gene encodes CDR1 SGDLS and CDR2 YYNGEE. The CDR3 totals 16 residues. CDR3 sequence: CASSVAGRSSYNEQFF. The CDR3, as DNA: TGTGCCAGCAGCGTCGCCGGCAGGAGCTCCTACAATGAGCAGTTCTTC.

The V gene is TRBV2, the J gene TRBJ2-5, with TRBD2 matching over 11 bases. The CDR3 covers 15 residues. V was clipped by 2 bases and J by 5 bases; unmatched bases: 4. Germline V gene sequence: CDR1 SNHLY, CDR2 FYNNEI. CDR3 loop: CASSEIAGGRETQYF. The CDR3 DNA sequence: TGTGCCAGCAGTGAAATAGCGGGGGGGCGTGAGACCCAGTACTTC.

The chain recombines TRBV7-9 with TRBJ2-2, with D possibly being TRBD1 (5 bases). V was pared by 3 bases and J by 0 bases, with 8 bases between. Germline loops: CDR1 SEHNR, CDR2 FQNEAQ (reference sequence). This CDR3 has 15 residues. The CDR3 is CASSFRQPNTGELFF. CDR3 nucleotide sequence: TGTGCCAGCAGCTTCAGACAGCCGAACACCGGGGAGCTGTTTTTT. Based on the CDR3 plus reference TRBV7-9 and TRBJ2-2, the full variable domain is DTGVSQNPRHKITKRGQNVTFRCDPISEHNRLYWYRQTLGQGPEFLTYFQNEAQLEKSRLLSDRFSAERPKGSFSTLEIQRTEQGDSAMYLCASSFRQPNTGELFFGEGSRLTVL.

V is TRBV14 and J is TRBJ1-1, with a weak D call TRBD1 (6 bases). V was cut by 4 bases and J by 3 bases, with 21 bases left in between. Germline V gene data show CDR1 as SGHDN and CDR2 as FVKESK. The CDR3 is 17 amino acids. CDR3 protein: CASSPLGGAARDTEAFF. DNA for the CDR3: TGTGCCAGCAGCCCACTTGGGGGGGCCGCAAGAGACACTGAAGCTTTCTTT.

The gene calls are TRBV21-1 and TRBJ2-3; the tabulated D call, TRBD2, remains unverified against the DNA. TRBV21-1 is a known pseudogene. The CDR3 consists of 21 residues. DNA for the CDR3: TGTGCCAGCAGCAAAGCTAGCGGACTAGCGGGGGGGCCTGTCGTCCCAGGTACGCGGTATTTT. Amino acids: CASSKASGLAGGPVVPGTRYF.

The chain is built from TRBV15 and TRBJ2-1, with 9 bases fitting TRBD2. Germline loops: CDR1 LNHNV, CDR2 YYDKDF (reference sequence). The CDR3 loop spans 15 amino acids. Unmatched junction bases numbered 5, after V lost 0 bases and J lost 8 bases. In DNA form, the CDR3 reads TGTGCCACCAGCAGAGATCTAGCGGGGAGGGATGAGCAGTTCTTC. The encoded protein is CATSRDLAGRDEQFF.

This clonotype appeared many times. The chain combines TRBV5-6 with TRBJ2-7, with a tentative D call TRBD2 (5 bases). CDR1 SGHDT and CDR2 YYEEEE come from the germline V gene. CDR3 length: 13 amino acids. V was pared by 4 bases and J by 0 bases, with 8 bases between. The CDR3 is CASSPGVSYEQYF. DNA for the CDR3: TGTGCCAGCAGCCCCGGGGTCTCCTACGAGCAGTACTTC.

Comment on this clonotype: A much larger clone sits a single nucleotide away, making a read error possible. In DNA form, the CDR3 reads TGTGCCAGCAGCTTGGGGACAGGGTTCGACACAGATACGCAGTATTTT. It translates to CASSLGTGFDTDTQYF. The V gene is TRBV7-2, the J gene TRBJ2-3, with TRBD1 matching 9 bases. The CDR3 extends over 16 amino acids. The ends lost 3 bases at V and 2 bases at J; junction bases unmatched: 6. CDR1 SGHTA and CDR2 FQGNSA come from the germline V gene.

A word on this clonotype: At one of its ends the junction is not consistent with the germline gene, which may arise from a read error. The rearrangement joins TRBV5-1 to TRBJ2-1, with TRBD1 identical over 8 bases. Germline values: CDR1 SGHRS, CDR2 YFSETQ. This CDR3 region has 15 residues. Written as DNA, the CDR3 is TGCGCCAGCAGCTCAGAAGGGACAGGAAGGGATGAGCGGTTCTTC. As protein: CASSSEGTGRDERFF.

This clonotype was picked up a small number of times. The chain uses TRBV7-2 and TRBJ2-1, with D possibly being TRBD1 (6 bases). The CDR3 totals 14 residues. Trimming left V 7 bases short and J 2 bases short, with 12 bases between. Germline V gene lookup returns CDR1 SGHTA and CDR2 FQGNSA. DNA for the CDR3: TGTGCCAGCACCCGGCAGGGGACCTACAATGAGCAGTTCTTC. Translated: CASTRQGTYNEQFF. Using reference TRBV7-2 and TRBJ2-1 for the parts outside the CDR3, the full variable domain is GAGVSQSPSNKVTEKGKDVELRCDPISGHTALYWYRQSLGQGLEFLIYFQGNSAPDKSGLPSDRFSAERTGGSVSTLTIQRTQQEDSAVYLCASTRQGTYNEQFFGPGTRLTVL.

CDR3 residues: CASRGDREDTQYF. Written as DNA, the CDR3 is TGTGCCAGCAGGGGGGACAGGGAAGATACGCAGTATTTT. V is TRBV27 and J is TRBJ2-3; 9 bases match TRBD1. The CDR3 is made up of 13 amino acids. The V gene's germline CDR1 is MNHEY and CDR2 SMNVEV (reference sequence). Germline trimming cut 6 bases from V and 5 bases from J; bases unmatched to any gene: 3.

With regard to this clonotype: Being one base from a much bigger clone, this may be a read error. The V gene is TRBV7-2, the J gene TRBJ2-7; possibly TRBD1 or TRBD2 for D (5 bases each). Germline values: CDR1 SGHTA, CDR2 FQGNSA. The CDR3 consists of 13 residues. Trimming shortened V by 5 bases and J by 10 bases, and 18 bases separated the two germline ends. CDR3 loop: CASSRGDREAQYF. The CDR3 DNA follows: TGTGCCAGCAGCAGAGGGGACCGAGAGGCCCAGTACTTC.

The DNA of the CDR3 is TGTGCCAGCAGCGAAGGGGAGAGACCCCTCCACTTT. Protein product: CASSEGERPLHF. The chain has TRBV9 and TRBJ1-6, with D possibly being TRBD1 (5 bases). V gave up 3 bases and J gave up 12 bases, with 10 bases separating them. The germline V gene has CDR1 SGDLS and CDR2 YYNGEE. The CDR3 consists of 12 residues.

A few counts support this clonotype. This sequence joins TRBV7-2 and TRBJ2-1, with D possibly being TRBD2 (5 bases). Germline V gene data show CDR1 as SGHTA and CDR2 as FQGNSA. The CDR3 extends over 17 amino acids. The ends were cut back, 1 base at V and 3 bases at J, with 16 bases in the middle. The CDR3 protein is CASSLDSSPGGYNEQFF. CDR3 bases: TGTGCCAGCAGCTTAGATTCATCCCCCGGAGGCTACAATGAGCAGTTCTTC.